This TCR beta chain was captured in a study of blood T cell repertoires in COVID-19. The protocol was immunoSEQ multiplex PCR, while the TCRdb copy is restricted to in-frame clones and leaves out a portion. Of roughly 190,000 clones listed, over 75% are singletons. This clone was picked up one time. From germline, CDR1 is SGHRS and CDR2 YFSETQ. J was trimmed by 0 bases and V by 6 bases; bases with no gene match: 8. This CDR3 spans 16 amino acids. The sequence derives from a woman aged 35 to 49 who had recovered from COVID-19. The rearrangement links TRBV5-1 to TRBJ2-3; 9 bases match TRBD1. Sequencing input: peripheral blood. The CDR3 DNA follows: TGCGCCAGCATCAAAACAGGGGGCTCTAGCACAGATACGCAGTATTTT. This gives the protein CASIKTGGSSTDTQYF.